What follows are 20 T cell receptor beta chains derived from one specimen sequenced in a study of T cells expressing NK-cell markers (dated by TCRdb to the early 2020s). Receptor libraries were prepared by 5' RACE. The sequencing machine was an Illumina HiSeq 2000. With the reads reprocessed by TCRdb, a single entry stands for each CDR3 protein sequence and no DNA is reported. For this sample, the table gives around 550,000 distinct CDR3 sequences. The ten largest account for 3% to 4.5% of the sample. Sample: blood T cells: a sorted CD56 or NKG2C T cell subset, CD4+ or CD8+ T cells, or bulk PBMC T cells (not recorded which). These receptors were taken from a man younger than 35 in good health. Donor details come from another sample of the same person, matched by shared clones.

The chain couples TRBV5-1 to TRBJ2-5. Germline CDR1 SGHRS, CDR2 YFSETQ. This CDR3 is built from 14 residues. CDR3 amino acids: CASSFGRLRETQYF.

This chain joins TRBV4-2 and TRBJ1-1. Germline CDR1 is LGHNA and CDR2 is YNFKEQ. The CDR3 runs to 13 residues. The CDR3 sequence: CASSQDIAAEAFF.

V is TRBV4-3 and J is TRBJ2-1; the D call from TCRdb, TRBD2, cannot be confirmed without DNA. The germline V gene has CDR1 LGHNA and CDR2 YSLEER. This CDR3 has 16 amino acids. The CDR3 region is CASSQRSSGRGNEQFF.

The chain uses TRBV12-3 or TRBV12-4 and TRBJ2-7; TCRdb lists TRBD1, though no DNA is available to test this call. The CDR3 runs 14 residues. The CDR3 here is CASRGTGGIYEQYF.

The rearrangement joins TRBV20-1 to TRBJ2-7; TCRdb proposes TRBD2, but this gene call is untestable without DNA. Germline values: CDR1 DFQATT, CDR2 SNEGSKA (reference sequence). This CDR3 is 17 amino acids long. The CDR3 here is CSARASSLAGGFYEQYF.

This chain links TRBV20-1 with TRBJ1-6; TCRdb outputs TRBD1, but without DNA this stays unchecked. CDR3 length equals 16 residues. Germline V gene sequence: CDR1 DFQATT, CDR2 SNEGSKA (reference sequence). The CDR3 region is CSARSRETFYNSPLHF.

J is TRBJ2-3 and V is TRBV11-2. Looked up from germline, CDR1 is SGHAT and CDR2 is FQNNGV. The CDR3 extends over 14 amino acids. CDR3 sequence reads: CASRYSSGTDTQYF. Based on the CDR3 plus reference TRBV11-2 and TRBJ2-3, the full variable domain is EAGVAQSPRYKIIEKRQSVAFWCNPISGHATLYWYQQILGQGPKLLIQFQNNGVVDDSQLPKDRFSAERLKGVDSTLKIQPAKLEDSAVYLCASRYSSGTDTQYFGPGTRLTVL.

V and J are TRBV4-3 and TRBJ1-5; TCRdb's D call of TRBD1 is untestable without DNA. The CDR3 totals 14 residues. Germline loops: CDR1 LGHNA, CDR2 YSLEER. The chain's CDR3 is CASSRQGHNQPQHF.

The rearrangement joins TRBV4-1 to TRBJ2-1. The germline V gene encodes CDR1 MGHRA and CDR2 YSYEKL. The CDR3 contains 12 residues. The CDR3 is CASSQGIGEQFF.

The CDR3 loop reads CASSSPTSASKNIQYF. This chain links TRBV18 with TRBJ2-4; lacking DNA, the TRBD2 call made by TCRdb goes unchecked. Germline V lookup: CDR1 KGHSH, CDR2 LQKENI. The CDR3 sequence is 16 residues long.

The chain carries TRBV2 and TRBJ2-5. The CDR3 runs 11 residues. Germline V gene sequence: CDR1 SNHLY, CDR2 FYNNEI. CDR3 sequence reads: CANNERETQYF.

The rearrangement links TRBV27 to TRBJ2-6; the D call from TCRdb, TRBD2, cannot be confirmed without DNA. The CDR3 runs 17 residues. The germline V gene encodes CDR1 MNHEY and CDR2 SMNVEV (reference sequence). Here the CDR3 reads CATLGLAGTSGANVLTF.

This chain uses TRBV20-1 with TRBJ2-7; TCRdb lists TRBD2, though no DNA is available to test this call. The V gene's germline CDR1 is DFQATT and CDR2 SNEGSKA (reference sequence). This CDR3 has 16 residues. Here the CDR3 reads CSATLALLTKSYEQYF.

The chain carries TRBV12-3 or TRBV12-4 and TRBJ2-3; TCRdb's assignment of TRBD2 cannot be checked, as there is no DNA. This CDR3 has 17 residues. CDR3: CASSPFGLAGPTDTQYF.

The genes are TRBV12-3 or TRBV12-4 and TRBJ2-6; the TRBD1 assignment by TCRdb is unverifiable without DNA. The CDR3 covers 18 residues. The CDR3 loop reads CASSANRDRVVGANVLTF.

The chain couples TRBV12-3 or TRBV12-4 to TRBJ2-1; TCRdb calls TRBD2, which cannot be checked without DNA. The CDR3 has 15 residues. The CDR3 spells CASSLRSGSVNEQFF.

The V gene is TRBV12-3 or TRBV12-4, the J gene TRBJ1-6. The CDR3 has 16 amino acids. The chain's CDR3 is CASSLWNSSYNSPLHF.

The V and J genes are TRBV25-1 and TRBJ2-5; the D gene TCRdb calls, TRBD2, cannot be checked with no DNA. This CDR3 has 16 residues. Per the germline V gene, CDR1 is MGHDK and CDR2 is SYGVNS. The CDR3 here is CASSVGDRALQETQYF.

CDR3 region: CASSYSAGKVFF. The V gene is TRBV6-2 or TRBV6-3, the J gene TRBJ2-1; absent DNA, TCRdb's TRBD2 call cannot be checked. The CDR3 is 12 residues long. The germline gives CDR1 MNHEY, CDR2 SVGEGT.

The V gene is TRBV9, the J gene TRBJ2-3; TCRdb picks TRBD2, but there is no DNA to check that call. Germline V gene sequence: CDR1 SGDLS, CDR2 YYNGEE. The CDR3 consists of 16 residues. The CDR3 spells CASSVQTSGNTDTQYF.